What follows are 16 T cell receptor beta chains derived from one specimen sequenced in a study of Ad26.COV2.S vaccination and SARS-CoV-2 variants. Profiled with immunoSEQ multiplex PCR; TCRdb holds only in-frame clones, not every one. There are 300,000 to 500,000 clones in the sample; roughly nine tenths occur only once, and roughly 3.5% lies in the top ten. The treatment denotes: some 20 received Ad26.COV2.S at low or high dose, single or two shots; 5 received placebo; per-sample allocation not given. Vaccine and placebo recipients were sampled on day 63 after the first injection. The source material was peripheral blood, sampled in a trial of Ad26.COV2.S vaccine versus placebo. These receptors originate from a person between 18 and 60 years old who received the Ad26.COV2.S COVID-19 vaccine or a placebo.

The chain is built from TRBV5-1 and TRBJ2-6; D ambiguous. The CDR3 is made up of 14 amino acids. Looked up from germline, CDR1 is SGHRS and CDR2 is YFSETQ. The V and J ends lost 2 bases and 4 bases respectively, with 7 bases between them. CDR3 bases: TGCGCCAGCAGCTTCGGCTTCGGGGCCAACGTCCTGACTTTC. Amino acid sequence: CASSFGFGANVLTF.

This clone was counted only a few times. This rearrangement joins TRBV7-9 to TRBJ2-2; D remains ambiguous. The V end was cut by 1 base, the J end by 0 bases, with 9 bases between. The CDR3 is 16 residues long. From germline, CDR1 is SEHNR and CDR2 FQNEAQ (reference sequence). CDR3 sequence (DNA): TGTGCCAGCAGCTTAGATGCGGTTACGAACACCGGGGAGCTGTTTTTT. The encoded protein is CASSLDAVTNTGELFF.

This clone was observed a single time. This chain uses TRBV4-1 with TRBJ2-1; tentatively, D is TRBD1 or TRBD2 (6 bases each). V was trimmed by 3 bases and J by 5 bases, leaving 20 bases between them. Germline CDR1 is MGHRA and CDR2 is YSYEKL. This CDR3 has 17 amino acids. This CDR3 reads CASSQERRGIFDNEQFF. The CDR3 bases are TGCGCCAGCAGCCAGGAACGGAGGGGGATCTTTGACAATGAGCAGTTCTTC.

V is TRBV10-1 and J is TRBJ1-1; no reliable D call. Germline lookup yields CDR1 WNHNN and CDR2 SYGVQD (reference sequence). The CDR3 is 15 amino acids. Trimming took 0 bases from V and 4 from J, leaving 12 bases between them. CDR3 sequence (DNA): TGCGCCAGCAGTGAGTCGTCGTCGATATCCACTGAAGCTTTCTTT. As protein: CASSESSSISTEAFF.

The gene calls are TRBV11-2 and TRBJ2-1; TRBD2 aligns across 8 bases. The CDR3 contains 18 residues. Germline lookup yields CDR1 SGHAT and CDR2 FQNNGV. V gave up 5 bases and J gave up 3 bases; unmatched junction bases: 15. Written as DNA, the CDR3 is TGTGCCAGCAGCACAGATCGGTTCGGGGGGGCCAACTACAATGAGCAGTTCTTC. Translation: CASSTDRFGGANYNEQFF.

The chain couples TRBV29-1 to TRBJ2-3; D is unclear. There are 12 residues in the CDR3. The V gene lost 3 bases and the J gene lost 1 base, with 5 bases spanning the gap. Germline V gene data show CDR1 as SQVTM and CDR2 as ANQGSEA. CDR3 bases: TGCAGCGTTGATTTTGGCACAGATACGCAGTATTTT. Translated: CSVDFGTDTQYF.

V is TRBV7-8 and J is TRBJ1-2, with D unclear. The CDR3 contains 16 residues. Looked up from germline, CDR1 is SGHVS and CDR2 is FQNEAQ. The ends were cut back, 9 bases at V and 0 bases at J, with 20 bases in the middle. CDR3 DNA sequence: TGTGCCAGTACTCCCGCGAGGGCGCTAGCTAACTATGGCTACACCTTC. As protein: CASTPARALANYGYTF.

This clone was counted a single time. The V call is TRBV5-4, the J call TRBJ1-2; weak D call: TRBD1 (6 bases). The V end was cut by 4 bases, the J end by 7 bases, with 11 bases between. Per germline, CDR1 SGHNT and CDR2 YYREEE (reference sequence). CDR3 length: 12 residues. The CDR3: CASSPGEGGYTF. In DNA form, the CDR3 reads TGTGCCAGCAGCCCAGGGGAGGGTGGCTACACCTTC.

V usage is TRBV9 and J usage is TRBJ1-1; 7 bases are shared with TRBD1. Germline lookup yields CDR1 SGDLS and CDR2 YYNGEE. This CDR3 spans 16 amino acids. V shed 3 bases, J shed 5 bases, and the junction held 13 bases outside the gene matches. The CDR3 DNA sequence: TGTGCCAGCAGCGCAACAGGGGCCCCGCGGTTGACTGAAGCTTTCTTT. Translation gives CASSATGAPRLTEAFF.

The rearrangement links TRBV3-1 (or the pseudogene TRBV3-2) to TRBJ1-1; no reliable D call. The CDR3 runs to 15 residues. Trimming stripped 4 bases from V and 6 bases from J, with 18 bases between. Germline CDR1 and CDR2: LGHDT and YNNKEL (reference sequence). The chain's CDR3 is CASSPLAKEGSEAFF. The CDR3 DNA follows: TGTGCCAGCAGCCCCCTCGCCAAGGAAGGCTCTGAAGCTTTCTTT.

This rearrangement joins TRBV6-2 or TRBV6-3 to TRBJ1-2; TRBD1 is a possible D gene (5 bases). Trimming left V 5 bases short and J 4 bases short, with 11 bases between. The CDR3 consists of 13 residues. The V gene's germline CDR1 is MNHEY and CDR2 SVGEGT. DNA for the CDR3: TGTGCCAGCAGTCGACAGATTATCTATGGCTACACCTTC. It encodes CASSRQIIYGYTF.

The J gene is TRBJ2-4, the V gene TRBV5-5; maybe TRBD2 (7 bases). This CDR3 comprises 14 residues. With 3 bases removed from V and 6 bases from J, the gap between germline ends came to 13 bases. The germline CDR1 and CDR2 sequences are SGHKS and YYEKEE (reference sequence). CDR3 in amino acids: CASSWGGQLNIQYF. The DNA of the CDR3 is TGTGCCAGCAGCTGGGGGGGCCAATTAAACATTCAGTACTTC.

This chain connects TRBV29-1 to TRBJ2-1; 7 bases agree with TRBD1. This CDR3 has 11 residues. With 7 bases clipped from V and 10 bases from J, the junction kept 7 bases outside the gene matches. Germline CDR1 and CDR2: SQVTM and ANQGSEA. Here the CDR3 DNA reads TGCAGCGCGACAGGGACCGGGGAGCAGTTCTTC. Translated, it gives CSATGTGEQFF.

The V gene is TRBV19, the J gene TRBJ2-2, with D perhaps being TRBD1 or TRBD2 (5 bases each). With 8 bases removed from V and 4 bases from J, the gap between germline ends came to 11 bases. The CDR3 is 13 amino acids. From germline, CDR1 is LNHDA and CDR2 SQIVND (reference sequence). Written as DNA, the CDR3 is TGTGCCAGTCTTGGGACGGCCACCGGGGAGCTGTTTTTT. This codes for CASLGTATGELFF.

This chain connects TRBV25-1 to TRBJ2-7, with 11 bases matching TRBD1. J lost 1 base, V lost 3 bases, and 5 bases had no gene match. The CDR3 sequence is 16 residues long. Germline values: CDR1 MGHDK, CDR2 SYGVNS. The CDR3 bases are TGTGCCAGCAGTGACTTGGGACAGGGGGATTCCTACGAGCAGTACTTC. Translated, it gives CASSDLGQGDSYEQYF.

The chain combines TRBV2 with TRBJ1-5, with D possibly TRBD1 on 5 matching bases. The CDR3 is 13 residues long. Germline CDR1 is SNHLY and CDR2 is FYNNEI. Trimming stripped 8 bases from V and 2 bases from J, with 10 bases between. DNA of the CDR3: TGTGCCAGCGGAAGGGACGGCAATCAGCCCCAGCATTTT. It encodes CASGRDGNQPQHF.